This TCR beta chain was retrieved from a study of blood T cell repertoires in COVID-19 (TCRdb year 2020). The study in broad terms: The collaborator samples originated in the United States, Italy and Spain and spanned the acute and convalescent phases of COVID-19. The samples were drawn from the first 160 participants of the ongoing ImmuneRACE study and from 950 to 1,500 subjects provided by 6 global collaborators. The dataset comprised deeply sampled blood TCRbeta repertoires from subjects exposed to, actively infected with, or recovered from COVID-19. A freely available public database, intended as a resource for researchers studying the immune response to SARS-CoV-2, is where the repertoires were released. Sample metadata almost always included a de-identified subject ID, COVID-19 status, age in years and sex. The material from the prospective study consisted of cDNA or gDNA derived from T cells, B-cell-depleted T cells, or PBMCs. HLA class I and class II types, where available, came from metadata supplied by the sample provider rather than from assay-based typing.

TCRbeta CDR3 regions were amplified from genomic DNA by means of the immunoSEQ Assay, a bias-controlled multiplex PCR. On the study's bioinformatics: Within the assay, amplification of reference gene primers was used to estimate how many nucleated cells each sample contained. Sequence reads were collapsed and filtered to measure the absolute abundance of every unique TCRbeta CDR3 rearrangement. For each sample, productive Simpson clonality was calculated by taking the square root of Simpson's diversity index across productive rearrangements. TCRdb stores this immuneACCESS table with in-frame sequences only. Part of the clones is absent; in the studies checked, under half of the shortfall reflects unresolved V genes, and no reason is known for the rest. That table supplies the V and J calls and clone size; D and trimming were determined from the DNA. The sample records about 290,000 clones, around 85% of which are singletons. The ten largest clones represent around 4% of the sample.

Each collaborating institution followed its own protocols to collect whole blood in K2EDTA tubes. For TCRbeta analysis, collaborators shipped samples as frozen whole blood, isolated PBMCs, or DNA extracted from either of those sample types. The research as a whole found: The amount of clinical and demographic metadata varied by source and participant and was provided uncurated.

CDR1 and CDR2, per the germline V gene, are KGHDR and SFDVKD. V and J are truncated by 2 bases and 3 bases respectively, leaving an intervening sequence of 9 bases. Taken from cysteine to phenylalanine, the CDR3 has 14 residues. Only the CDR3 DNA stays, 42 bases, in frame from base 1. This clone was recorded once. It lacks a known antigen. Qualities for individual bases were not recorded, and no much larger clone is one base off. Here the chain combines TRBV24-1 and TRBJ2-5; TRBD2 is a possible D gene, resting on 5 matching bases. Sequenced input: peripheral blood. This clonotype was obtained from a woman in her forties or fifties with active or convalescent COVID-19. The DNA is TGTGCCACCAGTGATTCCTGGGGAGAAGAGACCCAGTACTTC. This gives the protein CATSDSWGEETQYF.